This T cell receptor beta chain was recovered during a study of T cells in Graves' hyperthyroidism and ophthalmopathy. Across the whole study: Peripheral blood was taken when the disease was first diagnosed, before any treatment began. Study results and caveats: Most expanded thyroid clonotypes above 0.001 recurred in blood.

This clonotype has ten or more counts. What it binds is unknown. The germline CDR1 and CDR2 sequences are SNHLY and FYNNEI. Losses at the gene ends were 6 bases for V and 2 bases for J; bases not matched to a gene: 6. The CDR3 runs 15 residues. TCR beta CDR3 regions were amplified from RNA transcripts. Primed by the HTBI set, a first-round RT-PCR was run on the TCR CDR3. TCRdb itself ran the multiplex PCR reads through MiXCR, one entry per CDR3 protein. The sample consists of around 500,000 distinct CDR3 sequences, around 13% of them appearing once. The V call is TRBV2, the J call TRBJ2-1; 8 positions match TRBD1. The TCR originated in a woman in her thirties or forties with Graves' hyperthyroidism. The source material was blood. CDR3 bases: TGTGCCAGCAGGGAACAGGGGGGAGCCTACAATGAGCAGTTCTTC. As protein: CASREQGGAYNEQFF.